Included here is one T cell receptor (beta chain) sequence, with context. This sample stems from a study of PD-1 blockade in classical Hodgkin lymphoma. The V gene's germline CDR1 is SGHRS and CDR2 YFSETQ. Trimming removed 1 base from V and 3 bases from J, with 5 bases in between. The CDR3 runs 12 residues. The time point: cycle 4 day 1 (C4D1), after less than seven weeks of nivolumab. Each of the patients experienced relapse following autologous stem cell transplantation, and their brentuximab vedotin exposure differed. Sequencing was performed with immunoSEQ multiplex PCR; in TCRdb, only in-frame clones are kept and a portion is missing. The profile shows 50,000 to 65,000 clones, around nine tenths of them singletons.

The sample in question was peripheral blood mononuclear cells (PBMCs), obtained before the fourth cycle of nivolumab. This TCR came from a human donor with classical Hodgkin lymphoma. V and J are TRBV5-1 and TRBJ2-7; no clear D gene. The CDR3 sequence is CASSLKGYEQYF. DNA of the CDR3: TGCGCCAGCAGCTTGAAGGGCTACGAGCAGTACTTC.